The next 21 T cell receptor beta chains were all read from a single sample in a study of healthy donors' naive CD4 and CD8 T cells. A linear amplification protocol produced the TCR libraries from around 500 ng of total RNA. TCRdb reprocessed the reads via MiXCR and lists one record per CDR3 protein. The sample shows roughly 200,000 distinct CDR3 sequences, 65% to 75% of them seen only once. Sequencing used naive CD4+ and CD8+ T cells sorted from blood, pooled from several donors. The receptor source for this set is a pool of human donors in good health; the sample pools cells from several healthy donors.

J is TRBJ1-1 and V is TRBV4-3; D remains ambiguous. V was trimmed by 1 base and J by 1 base, leaving 16 bases between them. CDR1 and CDR2 (germline): LGHNA, YSLEER. This CDR3 has 17 amino acids. CDR3 loop: CASSQVATVTKNTEAFF. Written as DNA, the CDR3 is TGCGCCAGCAGCCAAGTGGCCACGGTGACCAAGAACACTGAAGCTTTCTTT.

The gene calls are TRBV6-5 and TRBJ2-3; D remains unclear. CDR1 and CDR2 from the germline V gene are MNHEY and SVGAGI. Deletions cut 7 bases from V and 1 base from J, with 9 bases between. This CDR3 has 13 residues. DNA for the CDR3: TGTGCCAGCATGTTTGCGGGCACAGATACGCAGTATTTT. Residues: CASMFAGTDTQYF.

V is TRBV29-1 and J is TRBJ1-2, with a possible D match to TRBD1 (5 bases). The CDR3 is 15 residues long. Germline-derived CDR1 and CDR2 are SQVTM and ANQGSEA. V was trimmed by 3 bases and J by 3 bases, leaving 17 bases between them. The CDR3 region is CSVDPQAGSDYGYTF. The CDR3 nucleotides read TGCAGCGTTGATCCCCAGGCAGGGAGCGACTATGGCTACACCTTC.

This sequence joins TRBV6-9 and TRBJ2-1; D is perhaps TRBD1 or TRBD2 (5 bases each). The CDR3 is 16 residues long. Germline loops: CDR1 MNHGY, CDR2 SVAAGI. The germline V and J ends were trimmed by 4 bases and 5 bases, with 18 bases remaining between them. The DNA of the CDR3 is TGTGCCAGCAGTTCCCTTCGTGGAGGACACAACAATGAGCAGTTCTTC. This codes for CASSSLRGGHNNEQFF.

The chain carries TRBV29-1 and TRBJ2-1; D is perhaps TRBD2 (6 bases). Trimming took off 6 bases at V and 4 bases at J, with 13 bases between the two ends. The CDR3 runs 13 residues. Germline V lookup: CDR1 SQVTM, CDR2 ANQGSEA. The DNA for the CDR3 is TGCAGCGTCCGAGCGGGTGTTTACAATGAGCAGTTCTTC. Encoded protein: CSVRAGVYNEQFF.

This clonotype has just a few counts. This chain links TRBV29-1 with TRBJ2-1; TRBD2 is a possible D gene (7 bases). The germline CDR1 and CDR2 sequences are SQVTM and ANQGSEA. The CDR3 contains 16 residues. V was shortened by 4 bases and J by 0 bases, with 16 bases between the two germline ends. In DNA, the CDR3 is TGCAGCGTTGTAGGCGCGGGGGCGAGCTCCTACAATGAGCAGTTCTTC. Translation: CSVVGAGASSYNEQFF.

The chain is built from TRBV19 and TRBJ1-6; D remains unclear. The V gene lost 6 bases and the J gene lost 4 bases, with 10 bases spanning the gap. CDR1 is LNHDA, CDR2 SQIVND, per germline (reference sequence). The CDR3 is made up of 14 amino acids. CDR3 protein: CASREVTYNSPLHF. The CDR3 DNA follows: TGTGCCAGTAGGGAGGTCACGTATAATTCACCCCTCCACTTT. The whole variable domain, filled in from reference TRBV19 and TRBJ1-6, reads DGGITQSPKYLFRKEGQNVTLSCEQNLNHDAMYWYRQDPGQGLRLIYYSQIVNDFQKGDIAEGYSVSREKKESFPLTVTSAQKNPTAFYLCASREVTYNSPLHFGNGTRLTVT.

V is TRBV19 and J is TRBJ2-7; D is perhaps TRBD1 (5 bases). The CDR3 spans 15 residues. The germline gives CDR1 LNHDA, CDR2 SQIVND (reference sequence). Trimming left V 4 bases short and J 3 bases short, with 16 bases between. The CDR3: CASSTPSDRVYEQYF. In DNA, the CDR3 is TGTGCCAGTAGTACCCCCAGCGACAGAGTCTACGAGCAGTACTTC.

The rearrangement uses TRBV11-2 and TRBJ1-2; D is unclear. V dropped 0 bases and J dropped 0 bases, with 8 bases sitting between them. Germline lookup yields CDR1 SGHAT and CDR2 FQNNGV. The CDR3 has 15 residues. CDR3 protein: CASSLEPAPNYGYTF. The CDR3 DNA reads TGTGCCAGCAGCTTAGAGCCGGCGCCTAACTATGGCTACACCTTC.

This chain connects TRBV28 to TRBJ2-1, with D unresolved. CDR3 length: 15 amino acids. Trimming took 0 bases from V and 8 from J, leaving 14 bases between them. CDR1 is MDHEN and CDR2 is SYDVKM in the germline V gene. CDR3 DNA sequence: TGTGCCAGCAGTTTATGGGGCCGGTCTGGGGATGAGCAGTTCTTC. Its translation: CASSLWGRSGDEQFF.

This rearrangement joins TRBV20-1 to TRBJ2-3; D gene unclear. The germline V gene encodes CDR1 DFQATT and CDR2 SNEGSKA (reference sequence). Trimming shortened V by 4 bases and J by 4 bases, and 15 bases separated the two germline ends. CDR3 length: 14 residues. The CDR3 DNA follows: TGCAGTGCTATTGTGTGGGAAGGGTCAGATACGCAGTATTTT. Its protein is CSAIVWEGSDTQYF.

This clonotype has a handful of counts. The chain uses TRBV19 and TRBJ2-1; 11 bases are shared with TRBD2. This CDR3 spans 14 amino acids. CDR1 and CDR2 from the germline V gene are LNHDA and SQIVND (reference sequence). V shed 6 bases and J 7 bases; nucleotides not matched to a gene: 5. CDR3 bases: TGTGCCAGTAGGTTAGCGGGAGGGCGGAATGAGCAGTTCTTC. This codes for CASRLAGGRNEQFF.

V gene TRBV5-1 combines with J gene TRBJ2-5; 8 bases are shared with TRBD2. There are 13 residues in the CDR3. V lost 2 bases and J lost 3; bases outside the gene matches: 0. Germline V gene data show CDR1 as SGHRS and CDR2 as YFSETQ. The CDR3 here is CASSFSGEETQYF. CDR3 nucleotide sequence: TGCGCCAGCAGCTTTAGCGGGGAAGAGACCCAGTACTTC. The whole variable domain, remainder taken from reference TRBV5-1 and TRBJ2-5, is KAGVTQTPRYLIKTRGQQVTLSCSPISGHRSVSWYQQTPGQGLQFLFEYFSETQRNKGNFPGRFSGRQFSNSRSEMNVSTLELGDSALYLCASSFSGEETQYFGPGTRLLVL.

This chain links TRBV12-3 or TRBV12-4 with TRBJ2-2; unclear D gene. The CDR3 has 14 residues. V was trimmed by 6 bases and J by 6 bases, leaving 14 bases between them. The CDR3 reads CASRAPGVPGELFF. Written as DNA, the CDR3 is TGTGCCAGCAGGGCCCCGGGTGTCCCCGGGGAGCTGTTTTTT.

There are a few counts of this clonotype. This chain connects TRBV12-3 or TRBV12-4 to TRBJ1-6; possible D gene TRBD1, 5 bases. The CDR3 is made up of 14 amino acids. Trimming removed 5 bases at V and 7 bases at J, with 12 bases between. The CDR3 DNA follows: TGTGCCAGCAGTAACCGGGACCACAATTCACCCCTCCACTTT. It translates to CASSNRDHNSPLHF.

This chain connects TRBV18 to TRBJ1-3; D unclear. Germline V CDR1 and CDR2: KGHSH, LQKENI. The CDR3 covers 13 residues. V dropped 2 bases and J dropped 3 bases, with 5 bases sitting between them. CDR3 amino acids: CASSPGVGNTIYF. The CDR3 DNA follows: TGTGCCAGCTCACCAGGGGTTGGAAACACCATATATTTT.

J is TRBJ1-4 and V is TRBV5-5, with unresolved D. Germline V gives CDR1 SGHKS, CDR2 YYEKEE (reference sequence). V was pared by 2 bases and J by 7 bases, with 18 bases between. The CDR3 contains 16 residues. The CDR3 loop is CASSFPHAAPVEKLFF. The CDR3 DNA is TGTGCCAGCAGCTTCCCGCATGCGGCTCCGGTTGAAAAACTGTTTTTT.

The chain uses TRBV30 and TRBJ1-2; the match to TRBD1 covers 9 bases. V shed 3 bases, J shed 8 bases, and the junction held 7 bases outside the gene matches. CDR1 and CDR2 from the germline V gene are GTSNPN and SVGIG (reference sequence). The length of the CDR3 is 13 residues. CDR3 coding DNA: TGTGCCTGGAGAGCCGGGACAGGGAACGGCTACACCTTC. Protein: CAWRAGTGNGYTF.

The J gene is TRBJ1-6, the V gene TRBV11-3; the D is unclear. The germline gives CDR1 SGHNT, CDR2 YENEEA. V was shortened by 2 bases and J by 11 bases, with 10 bases between the two germline ends. The CDR3 runs to 13 residues. CDR3 amino acids: CASSLSASTPLHF. The CDR3, as DNA: TGTGCCAGCAGCTTATCGGCCTCAACACCCCTCCACTTT.

The genes are TRBV29-1 and TRBJ2-3; D gene uncertain. This CDR3 spans 13 amino acids. Germline CDR1 reads SQVTM; CDR2 reads ANQGSEA. CDR3 loop: CSLAKDNTDTQYF. For the CDR3, the DNA is TGCAGTCTCGCCAAAGACAACACAGATACGCAGTATTTT.

The genes are TRBV28 and TRBJ1-1, with D perhaps matching TRBD1 (5 bases). Germline CDR1 MDHEN, CDR2 SYDVKM. Trimming took 5 bases from V and 6 from J, leaving 7 bases between them. The CDR3 spans 11 residues. The CDR3 spells CASSKTAEAFF. CDR3 DNA: TGTGCCAGCAGTAAGACAGCTGAAGCTTTCTTT.